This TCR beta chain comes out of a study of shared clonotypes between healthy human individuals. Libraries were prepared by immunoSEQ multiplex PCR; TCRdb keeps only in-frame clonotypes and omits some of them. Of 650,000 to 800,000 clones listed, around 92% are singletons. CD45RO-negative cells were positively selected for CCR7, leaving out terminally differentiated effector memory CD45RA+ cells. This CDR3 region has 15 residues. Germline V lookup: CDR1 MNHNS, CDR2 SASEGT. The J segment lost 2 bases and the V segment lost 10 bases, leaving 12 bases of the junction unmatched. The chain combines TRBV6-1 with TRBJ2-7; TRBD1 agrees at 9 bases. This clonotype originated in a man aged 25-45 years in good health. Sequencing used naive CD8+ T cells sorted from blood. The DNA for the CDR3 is TGTGCCACCCACCGGGGGACAGGGTCAACCTACGAGCAGTACTTC. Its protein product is CATHRGTGSTYEQYF.